One sample yielded the 22 T cell receptor beta chains listed below, sequenced in a study of T cell repertoires in cytomegalovirus infection. These receptors' targets are unknown. Using its own MiXCR run on the reads, TCRdb lists one record per CDR3 protein. The profile covers 640,000 or so distinct CDR3 sequences, with 30% to 35% appearing a single time and around a sixth taken by the ten largest. The starting material was cultured PBMCs, obtained from culture after CMV antigen stimulation. The receptors were sampled from a human donor in good health (CMV status not recorded). Some clones in this sample may be carry-over from other donors' samples.

Of note for this clonotype: As the CDR3 is not closed by the conserved phenylalanine or tryptophan, this likely results from a read error. The chain uses TRBV6-2 or TRBV6-3 and TRBJ2-1; no reliable D call. Trimming cost V 6 bases and J 4 bases, with 4 bases left between them. Germline V gene lookup returns CDR1 MNHEY and CDR2 SVGEGT. The CDR3 sequence is 11 residues long. CDR3 in amino acids: CASRRYNEQFY. The CDR3 bases are TGTGCCAGCAGACGATACAATGAGCAGTTCTAC.

Only a few counts were recorded for this clonotype. The chain carries TRBV7-2 and TRBJ2-5; D call uncertain. The V end was cut by 0 bases, the J end by 3 bases, with 17 bases between. Per germline, CDR1 SGHTA and CDR2 FQGNSA. This CDR3 spans 17 amino acids. CDR3 DNA sequence: TGTGCCAGCAGCTTAGCTACCTTCGACACTGAGAAAGAGACCCAGTACTTC. Translation: CASSLATFDTEKETQYF.

The V and J genes are TRBV12-3 or TRBV12-4 and TRBJ2-3; 9 bases are shared with TRBD2. Trimming cost V 5 bases and J 2 bases; bases outside gene matches: 11. The CDR3 is 17 amino acids. In DNA form, the CDR3 reads TGTGCCAGCAGTGCCACGGTTGCGGGGGGGATCACAGATACGCAGTATTTT. Protein sequence: CASSATVAGGITDTQYF.

This clonotype was counted a single time. This rearrangement joins TRBV19 to TRBJ2-1, with 8 bases lining up with TRBD2. Germline loops: CDR1 LNHDA, CDR2 SQIVND (reference sequence). The CDR3 length is 15 residues. V shed 3 bases, J shed 6 bases, and the junction held 7 bases outside the gene matches. The CDR3 nucleotides read TGTGCCAGTAGTATTTTAGCGGGGATTAGCAATGAGCAGTTCTTC. It is translated as CASSILAGISNEQFF.

This clonotype was seen at least ten times. The chain uses TRBV7-2 and TRBJ1-1; 7 bases agree with TRBD1. The CDR3 runs 14 residues. After removal of 5 bases from V and 6 bases from J, the junction contained 9 bases not matched to a gene. Germline values: CDR1 SGHTA, CDR2 FQGNSA. In DNA, the CDR3 is TGTGCCAGCAGCACCCGACAGGGACCGTCTGAAGCTTTCTTT. Residues: CASSTRQGPSEAFF. The whole variable domain, remainder taken from reference TRBV7-2 and TRBJ1-1, is GAGVSQSPSNKVTEKGKDVELRCDPISGHTALYWYRQSLGQGLEFLIYFQGNSAPDKSGLPSDRFSAERTGGSVSTLTIQRTQQEDSAVYLCASSTRQGPSEAFFGQGTRLTVV.

This clonotype was counted between two and nine times. The chain uses TRBV28 and TRBJ2-1; D is uncertain. Trimming removed 4 bases from V and 15 bases from J, with 10 bases in between. Germline CDR1 reads MDHEN; CDR2 reads SYDVKM. The CDR3 sequence is 10 residues long. In DNA form, the CDR3 reads TGTGCCAGCAGTTCGAGTACCAGGTTCTTC. Translating it yields CASSSSTRFF.

This chain connects TRBV7-2 to TRBJ2-6; D unclear. This CDR3 is 16 amino acids long. Germline lookup yields CDR1 SGHTA and CDR2 FQGNSA. V lost 1 base and J 0 bases, leaving 7 bases between the germline ends. The chain's CDR3 is CASSLVWISGANVLTF. CDR3 DNA: TGTGCCAGCAGCTTAGTTTGGATCTCTGGGGCCAACGTCCTGACTTTC.

CDR3 region: CATSSPGWAGRTDTQYF. CDR3 in DNA: TGTGCCACCAGCAGTCCCGGTTGGGCGGGTCGCACAGATACGCAGTATTTT. The chain employs TRBV15 and TRBJ2-3; perhaps TRBD2 as D (5 bases). Trimming left V 3 bases short and J 1 base short, with 17 bases between. The CDR3 is made up of 17 amino acids. Germline lookup yields CDR1 LNHNV and CDR2 YYDKDF (reference sequence).

The chain employs TRBV27 and TRBJ1-4; maybe TRBD1 (5 bases). Germline lookup yields CDR1 MNHEY and CDR2 SMNVEV (reference sequence). Trimming took 3 bases from V and 7 from J, leaving 12 bases between them. The CDR3 has 14 amino acids. This CDR3 is CASSLVERGEKLFF. In nucleotides, the CDR3 is TGTGCCAGCAGTTTGGTGGAAAGGGGTGAAAAACTGTTTTTT.

This chain connects TRBV7-2 to TRBJ2-7; TRBD2 aligns across 11 bases. With V trimmed by 5 bases and J by 3 bases, 6 bases remained unmatched. CDR3 length: 15 residues. Germline V lookup: CDR1 SGHTA, CDR2 FQGNSA. The CDR3: CASSPRTSGFYEQYF. The DNA of the CDR3 is TGTGCCAGCAGCCCCCGGACTAGCGGGTTCTACGAGCAGTACTTC.

The rearrangement links TRBV10-3 to TRBJ1-1, with 7 positions matching TRBD1. The CDR3 spans 18 residues. Germline V gives CDR1 ENHRY, CDR2 SYGVKD. After removal of 10 bases from V and 6 bases from J, the junction contained 26 bases not matched to a gene. CDR3 region: CATNQNSGGGDFRAEAFF. In nucleotides, the CDR3 is TGTGCCACGAACCAGAACTCAGGGGGAGGAGATTTTCGGGCTGAAGCTTTCTTT.

This clonotype turned up a few times. V gene TRBV5-5 combines with J gene TRBJ2-5, with 7 nucleotides matching TRBD1. The CDR3 spans 14 residues. Germline V gene data show CDR1 as SGHKS and CDR2 as YYEKEE (reference sequence). Trimming cost V 5 bases and J 4 bases; bases outside gene matches: 8. CDR3 nucleotide sequence: TGTGCCAGCAGTCGACAGGGTGTGGTAGAGACCCAGTACTTC. Residues: CASSRQGVVETQYF.

Ten or more counts support this clonotype. The chain uses TRBV7-8 and TRBJ1-1; tentatively, D is TRBD1 (5 bases). V lost 0 bases, J lost 6 bases, and 11 bases lay in between. Germline CDR1 is SGHVS and CDR2 is FQNEAQ. This CDR3 is built from 14 residues. In nucleotides, the CDR3 is TGTGCCAGCAGCTTAGCGCAACAGGCGGCTGAAGCTTTCTTT. This sequence encodes CASSLAQQAAEAFF.

The genes are TRBV6-6 and TRBJ1-6; a weak D match, TRBD1 (6 bases). The CDR3 is 15 amino acids. Germline V gives CDR1 MNHNY, CDR2 SVGAGI (reference sequence). V lost 7 bases, J lost 7 bases, and 17 bases lay in between. CDR3 loop: CASTMTGSKNSPLHF. For the CDR3, the DNA is TGTGCCAGCACCATGACAGGTTCTAAGAATTCACCCCTCCACTTT.

The chain carries TRBV28 and TRBJ2-7; a possible D gene is TRBD2 (5 bases). Looked up from germline, CDR1 is MDHEN and CDR2 is SYDVKM. This CDR3 is built from 15 residues. Trimming removed 8 bases at V and 0 bases at J, with 17 bases between. The CDR3 is CASRSAAGHSYEQYF. The CDR3 DNA sequence: TGTGCCAGCCGTTCGGCGGCGGGCCACTCCTACGAGCAGTACTTC.

This clonotype was observed many times. The chain carries TRBV7-9 and TRBJ2-1; no clear D gene. The V gene's germline CDR1 is SEHNR and CDR2 FQNEAQ (reference sequence). This CDR3 is 15 amino acids long. Trimming pared 5 bases from V and 5 bases from J, leaving 16 bases between. For the CDR3, the DNA is TGTGCCAGCAGCCCACCCCCAGCGTCAGACAATGAGCAGTTCTTC. Its protein is CASSPPPASDNEQFF.

The rearrangement uses TRBV5-1 and TRBJ1-6; 8 bases line up with TRBD1. Trimming removed 2 bases from V and 6 bases from J; junction bases left unmatched: 4. Germline assignment: CDR1 SGHRS and CDR2 YFSETQ. The CDR3 totals 15 residues. The CDR3: CASSFSGQGNSPLHF. The CDR3 DNA reads as TGCGCCAGCAGCTTTTCCGGACAGGGTAATTCACCCCTCCACTTT.

The chain employs TRBV25-1 and TRBJ2-7, with 8 bases identical to TRBD1. The ends lost 7 bases at V and 4 bases at J; junction bases unmatched: 15. The CDR3 covers 16 residues. The germline CDR1 and CDR2 sequences are MGHDK and SYGVNS. For the CDR3, the DNA is TGTGCCAGCACCCGAGGGACAGGTGGTTTAGGGTACGAGCAGTACTTC. Residues: CASTRGTGGLGYEQYF.

The J gene is TRBJ2-3, the V gene TRBV4-3; D is ambiguous. CDR3 length: 15 residues. The V gene lost 4 bases and the J gene lost 5 bases, with 16 bases spanning the gap. CDR1 is LGHNA and CDR2 is YSLEER in the germline V gene. The CDR3 DNA reads as TGCGCCAGCAGCCTACTTAGGGCGTCGGGAGATACGCAGTATTTT. The encoded protein is CASSLLRASGDTQYF.

This clonotype showed up just a few times. The junction shows a germline mismatch at one end, possibly a read error. The chain joins TRBV6-1 to TRBJ1-2; 7 positions match TRBD1. This CDR3 contains 14 residues. CDR1 is MNHNS and CDR2 is SASEGT in the germline V gene. CDR3 DNA sequence: TGTGCCAGCAGCGAAGGGGACAGTGGCTATGGCTACACCTTC. Translated: CASSEGDSGYGYTF.

The chain has TRBV27 and TRBJ1-1, with 7 bases aligning to TRBD1. The CDR3 extends over 15 amino acids. Trimming took 5 bases from V and 3 from J; bases not matched to a gene: 9. Germline values: CDR1 MNHEY, CDR2 SMNVEV (reference sequence). The DNA for the CDR3 is TGTGCCAGCAGTCCAGACAGGGCTGGAGACACTGAAGCTTTCTTT. Encoded protein: CASSPDRAGDTEAFF.

The chain carries TRBV2 and TRBJ1-6; D remains ambiguous. V gave up 3 bases and J gave up 9 bases, with 15 bases separating them. The CDR3 is made up of 15 amino acids. CDR1 is SNHLY, CDR2 FYNNEI, per germline. CDR3 loop: CASSERIGNLSPLHF. The CDR3 DNA sequence: TGTGCCAGCAGTGAGAGGATCGGCAACCTTTCACCCCTCCACTTT.